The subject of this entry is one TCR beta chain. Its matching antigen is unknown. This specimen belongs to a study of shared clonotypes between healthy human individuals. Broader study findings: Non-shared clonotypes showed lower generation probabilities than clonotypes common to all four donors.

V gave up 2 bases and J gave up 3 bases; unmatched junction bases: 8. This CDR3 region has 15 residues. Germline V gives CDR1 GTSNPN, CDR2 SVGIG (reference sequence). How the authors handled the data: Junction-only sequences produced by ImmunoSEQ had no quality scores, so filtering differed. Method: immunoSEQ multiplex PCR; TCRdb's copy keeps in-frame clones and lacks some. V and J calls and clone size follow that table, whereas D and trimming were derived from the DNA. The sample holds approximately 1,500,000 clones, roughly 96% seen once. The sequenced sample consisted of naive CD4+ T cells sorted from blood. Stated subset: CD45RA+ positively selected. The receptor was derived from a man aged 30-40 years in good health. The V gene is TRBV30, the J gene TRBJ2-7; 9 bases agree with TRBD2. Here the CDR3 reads CAWSPLAGLIYEQYF. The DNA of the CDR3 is TGTGCCTGGAGTCCTCTAGCGGGGCTGATCTACGAGCAGTACTTC. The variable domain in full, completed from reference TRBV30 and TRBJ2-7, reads SQTIHQWPATLVQPVGSPLSLECTVEGTSNPNLYWYRQAAGRGLQLLFYSVGIGQISSEVPQNLSASRPQDRQFILSSKKLLLSDSGFYLCAWSPLAGLIYEQYFGPGTRLTVT.